Presented here are 8 T cell receptor beta chains from one specimen sequenced in a study of cytomegalovirus exposure and HLA in healthy donors. Assay: immunoSEQ multiplex PCR; the TCRdb copy retains only in-frame clones and omits some. Among 300,000 to 450,000 clones listed, about nine tenths were seen once. Input material: PBMCs. The receptors derive from a woman younger than 30 in good health and CMV-seronegative.

This chain links TRBV27 with TRBJ2-3; TRBD2 matches at 7 bases. Looked up from germline, CDR1 is MNHEY and CDR2 is SMNVEV (reference sequence). With 5 bases clipped from V and 5 bases from J, the junction kept 7 bases outside the gene matches. The CDR3 has 14 residues. The CDR3 DNA reads TGTGCCAGCAGTCTAGCGCGGGAGTTAGATACGCAGTATTTT. This gives the protein CASSLARELDTQYF.

The chain recombines TRBV12-5 with TRBJ1-2, with D tentatively TRBD1 (6 bases). The CDR3 runs 16 residues. Germline CDR1 reads LGHNT; CDR2 reads FRNRAP. Trimming stripped 2 bases from V and 8 bases from J, with 21 bases between. For the CDR3, the DNA is TGTGCTAGTGGTTTGTCCGGGACAAATTCTAAGCGAGGCTACACCTTC. Translating gives CASGLSGTNSKRGYTF.

The V gene is TRBV5-4, the J gene TRBJ1-2; D possibly corresponds to TRBD1 (5 bases). Trimming left V 4 bases short and J 2 bases short, with 9 bases between. The CDR3 is 13 amino acids. In germline, CDR1 is SGHNT, CDR2 YYREEE (reference sequence). The CDR3 DNA reads TGTGCCAGCAGCCCCGACAGAAACTATGGCTACACCTTC. Protein product: CASSPDRNYGYTF.

V usage is TRBV29-1 and J usage is TRBJ2-5; 8 positions agree with TRBD1. V lost 4 bases and J lost 5; bases outside the gene matches: 9. This CDR3 has 14 residues. Germline values: CDR1 SQVTM, CDR2 ANQGSEA. In DNA form, the CDR3 reads TGCAGCGTTGTGCACAGGGGGTTTGGCGAGACCCAGTACTTC. This gives the protein CSVVHRGFGETQYF.

The chain employs TRBV6-1 and TRBJ2-3; 9 positions agree with TRBD2. The germline CDR1 and CDR2 sequences are MNHNS and SASEGT. This CDR3 comprises 15 residues. Trimming took 1 base from V and 4 from J; bases not matched to a gene: 3. The CDR3 sequence: CASSEVTSGADTQYF. The CDR3 nucleotides read TGTGCCAGCAGTGAAGTGACTAGCGGAGCAGATACGCAGTATTTT.

V is TRBV5-1 and J is TRBJ2-5; no firm D call. The CDR3 has 13 amino acids. Germline-derived CDR1 and CDR2 are SGHRS and YFSETQ. With 3 bases removed from V and 4 bases from J, the gap between germline ends came to 10 bases. CDR3 sequence: CASSSWARETQYF. The CDR3 DNA sequence: TGCGCCAGCAGCTCGTGGGCCCGAGAGACCCAGTACTTC.

This clone occurred once. J is TRBJ1-5 and V is TRBV28, with D perhaps TRBD1 (6 bases). Trimming removed 6 bases at V and 3 bases at J, with 12 bases between. Germline lookup yields CDR1 MDHEN and CDR2 SYDVKM. CDR3 length: 14 residues. The CDR3 nucleotides are TGTGCCAGCAGCTCGGGGGGCACCAATCAGCCCCAGCATTTT. Translating it yields CASSSGGTNQPQHF.

This clone was detected once. This chain uses TRBV5-1 with TRBJ1-2; D perhaps matches TRBD1 (6 bases). This CDR3 spans 13 amino acids. CDR1 is SGHRS and CDR2 is YFSETQ in the germline V gene. V was shortened by 4 bases and J by 2 bases, with 9 bases between the two germline ends. The CDR3 sequence is CASSPDRNYGYTF. Written as DNA, the CDR3 is TGCGCCAGCAGCCCGGACAGAAACTATGGCTACACCTTC.